This T cell receptor (beta chain) stems from a study of T cell repertoires in ileal Crohn's disease (dated by TCRdb to between 2019 and 2020). Looking at the study overall: Median disease duration was approximately 8.3 years, and about 40% of patients were identified as active smokers at the time of surgery. Endoscopic postoperative recurrence was defined as a Rutgeerts score above i0. Postoperative therapy was given to about half of the patients, with thiopurines administered to 11 patients and anti-TNF agents administered to 15 to 20 patients. All patients had surgery for a complication: stricturing disease in 61% and penetrating disease in about 40%. M6 samples were neoterminal ileum biopsies taken at postoperative colonoscopy. The study was conducted in parallel with a multicentre cohort that was designed to identify predictors of early endoscopic recurrence following ileocolonic resection. The study sequenced 150 to 200 mucosal samples from 50 to 65 patients, taken at several locations on the surgical specimen and at postoperative endoscopy. TCR repertoire analysis was performed in a few dozen Crohn's disease patients drawn from a prospective multicentre cohort.

Overall results and qualifications from the work: Higher high-frequency clone percentages at surgery were associated with endoscopic recurrence; all patients with clonality above 26.8% (18/57) had recurrence. Mucosal CD4 and CD8 T cells were sorted and sequenced only in a subgroup of patients, the size of which was not stated. Postoperative endoscopy timing varied within the first year after surgery, with a median delay of around 6.8 months. Compared with CD4 T cells, sorted CD8 T cells held more high-frequency clones, which suggests that the mucosal expansions were mostly CD8. Compared with non-smokers, patients who were active smokers at surgery showed a significantly higher proportion of clonal expansions (around 24% vs 18%, p=0.02).

To note about this clone: This clone's antigen is unknown. Nothing much larger sits one base from this clone, and base qualities are not available.

The sample's time point label is to be understood as: neoterminal ileum biopsy at postoperative endoscopy, about 6 months after surgery. Adults with ileal or ileocolonic Crohn's disease and an indication for ileocolonic resection were eligible for inclusion. Before DNA extraction, whole ileal mucosal biopsies were kept frozen at -80 degrees C. Genomic DNA was isolated from frozen whole biopsies using a TRizol-based method, and the DNA was quantified with a NanoDrop 2000 spectrophotometer. For commercial TCRB immunosequencing, around 500 nanograms of biopsy DNA were submitted for each sample. A two-step, amplification bias-controlled multiplex PCR was used by Adaptive Biotechnology to amplify CDR3 regions from genomic DNA. Primers covering every V and J gene segment were used in the first PCR, while barcodes and Illumina adapters were added in the second PCR. CDR3 libraries were sequenced on an Illumina instrument. The authors' pipeline ran thus. The analysis used both the pipelines supplied by the vendor and custom analysis of the raw data in R/Bioconductor with R version 3.3.0. Clonality, which ranges from 0 to 1, was calculated as the inverse of the normalised Shannon entropy across all productive clones. High-frequency clones were defined as the share of the repertoire occupied by the top 100 clones, with only clones passing a 95% confidence test being retained. Overlap between samples was measured with the Morisita-Horn index, while repertoire diversity was measured with the Simpson index. TCRdb mirrors the immuneACCESS table, restricted to in-frame sequences. Some clones are absent from its copies; in checked studies, under half trace to an unresolved V gene, and the reason for the others is unknown. From that table come the V and J calls and clone size; the DNA was used to work out D and trimming. Counted in this sample were about 60,000 clones; 70% to 90% of them appeared once. The biggest ten clones account for about 2% of the sample.

The V end loses 6 bases and the J end loses 0 bases, and a stretch of 3 bases separates them. From its cysteine to its phenylalanine, the CDR3 spans 12 amino acids. Only the CDR3 region is kept as DNA, spanning 36 bases read in frame from base 1. CDR1 and CDR2, per the germline V gene, are MNHNS and SASEGT. This chain joins TRBV6-1 to TRBJ1-3, with no reliable assignment of the D segment. The TCR comes from an adult with Crohn's disease. The sample consisted of ileal tissue. The DNA reads as follows: TGTGCCAGCAGCTACTCTGGAAACACCATATATTTT. This sequence encodes CASSYSGNTIYF.